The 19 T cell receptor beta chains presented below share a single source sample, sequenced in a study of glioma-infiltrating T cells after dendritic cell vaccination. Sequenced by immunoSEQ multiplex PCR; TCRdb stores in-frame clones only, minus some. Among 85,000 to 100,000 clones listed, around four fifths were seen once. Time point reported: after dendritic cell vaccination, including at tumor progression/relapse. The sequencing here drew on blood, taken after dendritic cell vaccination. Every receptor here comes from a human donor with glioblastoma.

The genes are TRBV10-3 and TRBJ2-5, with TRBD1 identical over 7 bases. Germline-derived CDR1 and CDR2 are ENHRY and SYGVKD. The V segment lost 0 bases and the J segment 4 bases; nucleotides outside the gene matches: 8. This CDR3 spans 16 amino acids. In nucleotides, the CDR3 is TGTGCCATCAGTGAGTCGCAGCAGGGGGTACGAGAGACCCAGTACTTC. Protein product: CAISESQQGVRETQYF.

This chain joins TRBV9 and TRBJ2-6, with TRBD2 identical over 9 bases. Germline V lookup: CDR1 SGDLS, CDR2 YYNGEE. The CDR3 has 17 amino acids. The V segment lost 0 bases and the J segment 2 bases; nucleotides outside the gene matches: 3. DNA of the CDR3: TGTGCCAGCAGCGTAGGGGCGGGGGGGCCTGGGGCCAACGTCCTGACTTTC. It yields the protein CASSVGAGGPGANVLTF.

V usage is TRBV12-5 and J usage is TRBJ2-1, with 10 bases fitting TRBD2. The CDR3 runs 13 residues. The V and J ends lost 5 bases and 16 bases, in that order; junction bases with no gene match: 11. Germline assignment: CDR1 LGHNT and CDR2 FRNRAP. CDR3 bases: TGTGCTAGTGGTCGCTACACTAGCGGGATAACCTTCTTC. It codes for CASGRYTSGITFF.

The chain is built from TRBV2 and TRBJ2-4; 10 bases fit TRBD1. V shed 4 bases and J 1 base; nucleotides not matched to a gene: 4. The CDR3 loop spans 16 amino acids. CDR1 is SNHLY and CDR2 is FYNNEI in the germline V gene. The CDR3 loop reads CASSGDRGTAKNIQYF. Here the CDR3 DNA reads TGTGCCAGCAGTGGGGACAGGGGTACGGCCAAAAACATTCAGTACTTC. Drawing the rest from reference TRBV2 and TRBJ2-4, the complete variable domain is EPEVTQTPSHQVTQMGQEVILRCVPISNHLYFYWYRQILGQKVEFLVSFYNNEISEKSEIFDDQFSVERPDGSNFTLKIRSTKLEDSAMYFCASSGDRGTAKNIQYFGAGTRLSVL.

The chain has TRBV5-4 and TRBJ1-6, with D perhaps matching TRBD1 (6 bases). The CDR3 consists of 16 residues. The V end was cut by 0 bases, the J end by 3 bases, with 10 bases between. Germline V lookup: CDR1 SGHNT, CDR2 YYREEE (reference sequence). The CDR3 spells CASSLDRADYNSPLHF. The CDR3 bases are TGTGCCAGCAGCTTGGACAGGGCTGACTATAATTCACCCCTCCACTTT.

CDR3 residues: CASSQENRGHQPQHF. The CDR3 DNA reads as TGTGCCAGCAGCCAAGAGAACAGGGGTCATCAGCCCCAGCATTTT. This rearrangement joins TRBV4-2 to TRBJ1-5; 7 bases align to TRBD1. The CDR3 runs to 15 residues. Germline values: CDR1 LGHNA, CDR2 YNFKEQ. Trimming cost V 0 bases and J 5 bases; bases outside gene matches: 4.

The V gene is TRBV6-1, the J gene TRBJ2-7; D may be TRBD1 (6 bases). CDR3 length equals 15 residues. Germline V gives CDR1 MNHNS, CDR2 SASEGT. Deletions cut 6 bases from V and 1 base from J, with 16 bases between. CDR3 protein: CASRARLDSSYEQYV. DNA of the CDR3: TGTGCCAGCAGAGCACGACTGGACAGTTCCTACGAGCAGTACGTC.

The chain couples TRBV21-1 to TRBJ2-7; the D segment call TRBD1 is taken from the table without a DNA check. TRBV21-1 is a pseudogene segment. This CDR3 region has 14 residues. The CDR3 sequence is CASSTGDRAGEQYV. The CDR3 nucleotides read TGTGCCAGCAGCACCGGGGACAGGGCCGGGGAGCAGTACGTC.

The CDR3 DNA is TGTGCCAGCAGCCCTGAAGCGGGCGTAGTGGCTAATGAAAAACTGTTTTTT. Its translation: CASSPEAGVVANEKLFF. The gene calls are TRBV4-2 and TRBJ1-4; D call uncertain. This CDR3 is 17 amino acids long. CDR1 is LGHNA and CDR2 is YNFKEQ in the germline V gene. V was shortened by 4 bases and J by 3 bases, with 18 bases between the two germline ends.

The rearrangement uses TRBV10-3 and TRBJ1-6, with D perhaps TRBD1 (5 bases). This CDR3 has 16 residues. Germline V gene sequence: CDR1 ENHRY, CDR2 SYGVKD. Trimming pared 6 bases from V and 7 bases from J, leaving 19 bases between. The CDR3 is CAIRPDSAGFNSPLHF. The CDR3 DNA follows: TGTGCCATCAGGCCAGACAGCGCTGGTTTCAATTCACCCCTCCACTTT.

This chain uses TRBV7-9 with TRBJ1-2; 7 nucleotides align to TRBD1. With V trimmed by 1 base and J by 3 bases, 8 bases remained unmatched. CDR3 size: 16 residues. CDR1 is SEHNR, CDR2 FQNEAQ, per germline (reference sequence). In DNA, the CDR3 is TGTGCCAGCAGCTTAGGCACAGGGGAGTGGGACTATGGCTACACCTTC. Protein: CASSLGTGEWDYGYTF.

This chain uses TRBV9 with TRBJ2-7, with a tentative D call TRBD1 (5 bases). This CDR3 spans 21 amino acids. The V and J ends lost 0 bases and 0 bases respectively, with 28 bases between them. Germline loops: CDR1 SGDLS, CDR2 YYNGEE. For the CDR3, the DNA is TGTGCCAGCAGCGTAGCACGGAGCAGGGCCCCAATACGAAGGAGCTCCTACGAGCAGTACGTC. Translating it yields CASSVARSRAPIRRSSYEQYV.

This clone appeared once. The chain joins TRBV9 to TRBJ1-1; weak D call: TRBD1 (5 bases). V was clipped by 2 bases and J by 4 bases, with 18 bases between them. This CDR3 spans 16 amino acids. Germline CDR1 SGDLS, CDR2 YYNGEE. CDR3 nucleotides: TGTGCCAGCAGCGTCGGGACTCCCTATGGGGCCACTGAAGCTTTCTTT. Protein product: CASSVGTPYGATEAFF.

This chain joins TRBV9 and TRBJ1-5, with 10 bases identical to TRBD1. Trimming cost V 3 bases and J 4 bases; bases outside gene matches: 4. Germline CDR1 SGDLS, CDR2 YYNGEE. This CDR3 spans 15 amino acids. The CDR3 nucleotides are TGTGCCAGCAGCGCGACAGGGGGCCAGAATCAGCCCCAGCATTTT. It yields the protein CASSATGGQNQPQHF.

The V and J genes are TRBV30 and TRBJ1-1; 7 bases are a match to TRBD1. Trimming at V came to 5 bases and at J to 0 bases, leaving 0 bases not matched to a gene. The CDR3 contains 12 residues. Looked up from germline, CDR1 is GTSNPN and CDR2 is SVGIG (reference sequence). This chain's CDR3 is CAWDRVNTEAFF. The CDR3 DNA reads TGTGCCTGGGACAGGGTGAACACTGAAGCTTTCTTT.

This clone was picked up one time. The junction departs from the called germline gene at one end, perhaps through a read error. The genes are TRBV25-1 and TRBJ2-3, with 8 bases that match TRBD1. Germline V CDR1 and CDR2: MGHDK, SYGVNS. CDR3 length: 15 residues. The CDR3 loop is CASSEEGTGTDTQYF. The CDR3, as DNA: TGTGCCAGCAGTGAAGAGGGGACAGGCACGGATACGCAGTATTTT.

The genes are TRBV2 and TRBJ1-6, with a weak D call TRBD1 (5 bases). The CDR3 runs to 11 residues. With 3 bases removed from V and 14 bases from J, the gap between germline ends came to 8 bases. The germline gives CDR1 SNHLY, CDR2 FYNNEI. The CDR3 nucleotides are TGTGCCAGCAGTGACAGGGTGACCCTCCACTTT. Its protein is CASSDRVTLHF.

The CDR3 DNA reads as TGTGCCAGCAGCTTGTTAGGGGGCGGGAACACTGAAGCTTTCTTT. As protein: CASSLLGGGNTEAFF. The V gene is TRBV5-6, the J gene TRBJ1-1; 7 bases agree with TRBD1. The CDR3 covers 15 residues. J gave up 1 base and V 1 base, and 4 bases lay outside the gene matches. Germline V CDR1 and CDR2: SGHDT, YYEEEE.

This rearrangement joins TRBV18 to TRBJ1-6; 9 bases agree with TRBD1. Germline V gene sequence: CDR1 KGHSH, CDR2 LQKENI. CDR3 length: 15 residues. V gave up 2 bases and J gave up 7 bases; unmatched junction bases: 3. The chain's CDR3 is CASSPGQGWNSPLHF. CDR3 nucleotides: TGTGCCAGCTCACCAGGACAGGGGTGGAATTCACCCCTCCACTTT.